Below are 14 T cell receptor beta chains sequenced from a single sample in a study of cytotoxic CD8 clonotypes in ibrutinib-treated CLL. The repertoire was sequenced with immunoSEQ multiplex PCR; TCRdb's copy has only in-frame clones and lacks some. The sample has 250,000 to 350,000 clones; approximately 79% are singletons. Here the sequenced sample was PBMCs, taken at disease progression, from a patient treated with ibrutinib. These receptors all stem from a human donor with chronic lymphocytic leukemia.

This rearrangement joins TRBV5-1 to TRBJ2-7; TRBD1 agrees at 8 bases. Looked up from germline, CDR1 is SGHRS and CDR2 is YFSETQ. Trimming at V came to 0 bases and at J to 6 bases, leaving 5 bases not matched to a gene. CDR3 size: 14 residues. The CDR3: CASSLDRGAFEQYF. The CDR3 nucleotides read TGCGCCAGCAGCTTGGACAGGGGGGCCTTCGAGCAGTACTTC. The entire variable domain, with the rest obtained from reference TRBV5-1 and TRBJ2-7, is as follows: KAGVTQTPRYLIKTRGQQVTLSCSPISGHRSVSWYQQTPGQGLQFLFEYFSETQRNKGNFPGRFSGRQFSNSRSEMNVSTLELGDSALYLCASSLDRGAFEQYFGPGTRLTVT.

This clone was counted only a few times. The V gene is TRBV19, the J gene TRBJ1-2; D possibly corresponds to TRBD1 (5 bases). Deletions cut 1 base from V and 14 bases from J, with 14 bases between. The CDR3 contains 12 residues. From germline, CDR1 is LNHDA and CDR2 SQIVND (reference sequence). The CDR3 nucleotides are TGTGCCAGTAGTATAGGTGGGGGTCCCGGGACCTTC. Translation: CASSIGGGPGTF. Supplemented by reference TRBV19 and TRBJ1-2, the full variable domain reads DGGITQSPKYLFRKEGQNVTLSCEQNLNHDAMYWYRQDPGQGLRLIYYSQIVNDFQKGDIAEGYSVSREKKESFPLTVTSAQKNPTAFYLCASSIGGGPGTFGSGTRLTVV.

The rearrangement links TRBV6-5 to TRBJ1-2, with 7 bases that match TRBD1. Trimming took 4 bases from V and 8 from J; bases not matched to a gene: 13. Looked up from germline, CDR1 is MNHEY and CDR2 is SVGAGI. The CDR3 is 15 amino acids. The CDR3 sequence: CASSSPDRAASGYTF. Written as DNA, the CDR3 is TGTGCCAGCAGTTCACCTGACAGGGCCGCCTCGGGCTACACCTTC.

The V gene is TRBV11-2, the J gene TRBJ1-5; no firm D call. The germline gives CDR1 SGHAT, CDR2 FQNNGV. The CDR3 loop spans 13 amino acids. V was clipped by 2 bases and J by 0 bases, with 2 bases between them. CDR3 nucleotide sequence: TGTGCCAGCAGCTTAAGTAGCAATCAGCCCCAGCATTTT. This gives the protein CASSLSSNQPQHF.

The genes are TRBV15 and TRBJ1-1; TRBD1 matches 8 bases. The V gene end was trimmed by 5 bases and the J gene end by 0 bases; junction bases not matched to a gene: 14. The CDR3 consists of 18 residues. Germline assignment: CDR1 LNHNV and CDR2 YYDKDF (reference sequence). CDR3 bases: TGTGCCACCAGCTTAAGATGGGACAGGAGGGGGATGAACACTGAAGCTTTCTTT. Translating it yields CATSLRWDRRGMNTEAFF.

The chain couples TRBV7-3 to TRBJ2-2; no clear D. The germline gives CDR1 SGHTA, CDR2 FQGTGA. This CDR3 has 15 amino acids. Trimming removed 4 bases from V and 2 bases from J, with 11 bases in between. This chain's CDR3 is CASSSGPGNTGELFF. DNA for the CDR3: TGTGCCAGCAGCTCCGGTCCGGGTAACACCGGGGAGCTGTTTTTT.

The CDR3 loop is CASSRTSPGQGAYEQYF. DNA for the CDR3: TGTGCCAGTAGTCGCACGTCGCCGGGACAGGGGGCCTACGAGCAGTACTTC. The V call is TRBV19, the J call TRBJ2-7, with 11 bases fitting TRBD1. Unmatched junction bases numbered 11, after V lost 5 bases and J lost 2 bases. Looked up from germline, CDR1 is LNHDA and CDR2 is SQIVND (reference sequence). The CDR3 runs to 17 residues.

The chain has TRBV19 and TRBJ1-1; D unclear. V dropped 3 bases and J dropped 0 bases, with 11 bases sitting between them. Germline V lookup: CDR1 LNHDA, CDR2 SQIVND (reference sequence). The CDR3 length is 15 residues. CDR3 bases: TGTGCCAGTAGTATGAGGGCCGGTCTGAACACTGAAGCTTTCTTT. It is translated as CASSMRAGLNTEAFF.

The rearrangement uses TRBV7-7 and TRBJ2-2, with no clear D. The germline gives CDR1 SSHAT, CDR2 FNYEAQ (reference sequence). The CDR3 length is 12 residues. V lost 6 bases to trimming and J lost 1 base, with 3 bases between them. The CDR3: CASRQNTGELFF. The CDR3 DNA follows: TGTGCCAGCAGGCAGAACACCGGGGAGCTGTTTTTT.

The table lists this clone with a few counts. This rearrangement joins TRBV19 to TRBJ1-1; 9 nucleotides agree with TRBD1. V dropped 3 bases and J dropped 3; count of bases not matched to a gene: 8. The germline CDR1 and CDR2 sequences are LNHDA and SQIVND (reference sequence). CDR3 length: 16 amino acids. As DNA, the CDR3 is TGTGCCAGTAGTATGACCGGGACAGGGTTGCACACTGAAGCTTTCTTT. This gives the protein CASSMTGTGLHTEAFF.

This clone was seen just once. V gene TRBV11-2 combines with J gene TRBJ2-7; D not certain. V was cut by 0 bases and J by 0 bases, with 12 bases left in between. Germline V CDR1 and CDR2: SGHAT, FQNNGV. The CDR3 covers 16 residues. CDR3 DNA sequence: TGTGCCAGCAGCTTAGAGTGGGGTCCGAGCTCCTACGAGCAGTACTTC. Its protein is CASSLEWGPSSYEQYF.

The V call is TRBV2, the J call TRBJ2-7; 10 bases line up with TRBD1. Trimming at V came to 10 bases and at J to 5 bases, leaving 11 bases not matched to a gene. Germline CDR1 reads SNHLY; CDR2 reads FYNNEI. The length of the CDR3 is 14 residues. CDR3 region: CATRRGTGVNEQYF. DNA for the CDR3: TGTGCCACCAGAAGGGGGACAGGGGTCAACGAGCAGTACTTC.

This rearrangement joins TRBV15 to TRBJ1-4, with D unclear. CDR1 LNHNV and CDR2 YYDKDF come from the germline V gene (reference sequence). The CDR3 sequence is 16 residues long. V was clipped by 0 bases and J by 0 bases, with 8 bases between them. The CDR3 sequence: CATSRDRGTTNEKLFF. The DNA of the CDR3 is TGTGCCACCAGCAGAGATCGAGGTACAACTAATGAAAAACTGTTTTTT.

The gene calls are TRBV4-2 and TRBJ2-1; 13 nucleotides line up with TRBD2. The junction had 14 bases not matched to a gene; V was cut back by 0 bases and J by 9 bases. CDR1 is LGHNA and CDR2 is YNFKEQ in the germline V gene. The CDR3 loop spans 19 amino acids. CDR3 DNA sequence: TGTGCCAGCAGCCAAGATTTTCCTTCATCACTAGCGGGGGGGTCTGAGCAGTTCTTC. This translates into CASSQDFPSSLAGGSEQFF.